This TCR beta chain was retrieved from a study of T cell responses to AZD1222 COVID-19 vaccine. Findings of the study overall: Two doses of AZD1222 preceded a rise in Spike-specific TCR breadth and depth. Among the donors, most were white British and more were female, and clonal diversity was possibly underestimated. No repertoire was sampled before or during the peak T cell response, only after it.

For this clone: The antigen is undetermined.

The CDR3 extends over 14 amino acids. Germline V gene sequence: CDR1 KGHSH, CDR2 LQKENI. J was trimmed by 7 bases and V by 6 bases; bases with no gene match: 12. Sequenced by immunoSEQ multiplex PCR; TCRdb stores in-frame clones only, minus some. The profile shows 150,000 to 200,000 clones, approximately 90% of them singletons. J is TRBJ2-7 and V is TRBV18; 7 bases are a match to TRBD1. The receptor was isolated from an adult who received the AZD1222 COVID-19 vaccine. Material: peripheral blood, obtained 28 days after the second AZD1222 dose. CDR3 in DNA: TGTGCCAGCTCTCCCGGGACAGCCGACGTAGAGCAGTACTTC. This codes for CASSPGTADVEQYF.